The clone carrying this T cell receptor (beta chain) was found many times. Its antigen is unidentified. This specimen belongs to a study of T-cell reconstitution after alpha-beta-depleted transplantation in children. Study-level points and caveats: Some patients' high day-60 TCRbeta diversity was attributed to recipient cells surviving conditioning. As was reported, about two months after transplant, alpha-beta T cells came from several hundred expanded graft clones.

As it was prepared, the TCRbeta library received unique molecular identifiers. MiXCR, run by TCRdb on the PCR reads, gives a single entry per CDR3 protein. The sample contains around 490,000 distinct CDR3 sequences, roughly 11% of which appear only once. Germline CDR1 DFQATT, CDR2 SNEGSKA (reference sequence). This CDR3 is 15 amino acids long. The V end was cut by 4 bases, the J end by 3 bases, with 16 bases between. V gene TRBV20-1 combines with J gene TRBJ1-5; no definite D call. The clonotype comes from a female patient aged 2 to 10 who had a stem cell transplant for aplastic anemia, so the T cells may come from the graft donor. The sample in question was PBMCs, mostly from graft donor cells, obtained 180 days after TCRalphabeta/CD19-depleted stem cell transplant. CDR3 sequence: CSAIMGGSVNQPQHF. Here the CDR3 DNA reads TGCAGTGCTATAATGGGCGGTAGCGTCAATCAGCCCCAGCATTTT.